This T cell receptor beta chain originates from a study of CD8 T cells in ankylosing spondylitis. MiXCR was run by TCRdb on the 5' RACE reads, yielding one entry per CDR3 protein. This table holds approximately 9,400 distinct CDR3 sequences, 3% to 4% found once. Study observations and caveats: Disease-linked clones bore a CD8+ phenotype and were relatively rare in peripheral blood. The authors reported significant enrichment of disease-linked clones in matched ankylosing spondylitis synovial fluid.

The CDR3 is made up of 17 amino acids. The V segment lost 1 base and the J segment 5 bases; nucleotides outside the gene matches: 9. CDR1 is SGDLS, CDR2 YYNGEE, per germline. This clonotype was observed many times. As yet, its antigen is unknown. This sequence was found in a female donor with ankylosing spondylitis or in good health (not recorded which). The chain is built from TRBV9 and TRBJ2-3; 11 bases line up with TRBD2. Source material: blood, either unsorted or a sorted T cell fraction (not recorded which). The CDR3 loop reads CASSVSLAGGQGDTQYF. CDR3 nucleotides: TGTGCCAGCAGCGTATCGCTAGCGGGGGGCCAGGGAGATACGCAGTATTTT.